This TCR beta chain is from a study of OX40 agonist ivuxolimab in advanced cancers. The repertoire was sequenced with immunoSEQ multiplex PCR; TCRdb's copy has only in-frame clones and lacks some. The repertoire holds approximately 40,000 clones, with about 80% as singletons. This clone showed up just once. Its specificity is unknown. Germline CDR1 reads SNHLY; CDR2 reads FYNNEI. This CDR3 contains 14 residues. Trimming took 5 bases from V and 0 from J, leaving 9 bases between them. Whole-study results and caveats: Still undetermined is the antigen specificity of the expanded peripheral T cells. CD4+ and CD8+ blood T cells expanded clonally by week 6 at 0.1 to 3.0 mg/kg.

The TCR sequence derives from an adult with an advanced solid tumor such as melanoma, head and neck, liver or kidney cancer. The V call is TRBV2, the J call TRBJ2-3, with D possibly TRBD2 on 5 matching bases. Sample: CD4+ or CD8+ T cells sorted from blood, taken in a trial of the OX40 agonist ivuxolimab. CDR3 bases: TGTGCCAGCAGTAACCCGGGGAGCACAGATACGCAGTATTTT. Residues: CASSNPGSTDTQYF.